Below, one T cell receptor beta chain is given with its context. No cognate antigen has been identified for it. No qualities accompany the bases; no much larger clone lies one base away. TCR CDR3 regions were amplified from genomic DNA by multiplex PCR using the deep immunoSEQ assay. Genomic DNA extracted from each cell subset was distributed evenly over all wells of several immunoSEQ 96-well plates, and each plate served as one replicate. For sorted subsets, each replicate PCR was loaded with approximately 0.2 ug genomic DNA, equivalent to 32,000 or so T cell genomes. Purified libraries were quantified with a Qubit 3.0 fluorometer, sized on a Bioanalyzer 2100, and re-quantified with the KAPA Library Quantification kit. Every immunoSEQ 96-well plate was sequenced on a separate single-read 150-cycle Illumina NextSeq 550 flow cell. The authors' analysis ran thus. The immunoSEQ output contained only junctional sequences without quality scores, so filtering could not match that applied to full-length reads. Sequences were annotated with PyIR, a Python wrapper for IgBLAST v1.9, using IMGT germline references to assign V/J genes and CDR3. Reads with weak V/J assignments (E-value above 1e-6), missing CDR3, stop codons, out-of-frame junctions, or ambiguous translated residues were removed. A V3J clonotype was defined by an identical inferred V gene, J gene, and CDR3 amino acid sequence. Percentage overlap between repertoires was calculated by dividing the number of shared unique clonotypes by the size of the smaller repertoire. Repertoire richness was assessed with RTK rarefaction, the Chao1 estimator, and Recon v2.1 estimates of unobserved clonotypes. For all TCRbeta clonotypes obtained by the gDNA method from a handful of donors, generation probabilities were computed with OLGA. TCRdb carries this immuneACCESS record with in-frame sequences only. Its versions omit some clonotypes, under half of them owing to an unresolved V gene in the studies checked, with the rest unexplained. From that table come the V and J calls and clone size; the DNA was used to work out D and trimming. Present in this sample are roughly 2,500,000 clones, 90% to 95% of which were seen just once. More than 0.35% of the sample belongs to the ten largest clones.

In the germline V gene, CDR1 corresponds to ENHRY and CDR2 to SYGVKD. V ends up 9 bases short and J 0 bases short, with an unmatched junction base count of 6. Inclusive of the bounding cysteine and phenylalanine, the CDR3 is 17 residues long. Left in the record is the CDR3 DNA by itself, 51 bases read in frame from the first base. The entry originates in a study of shared clonotypes between healthy human individuals (dated by TCRdb to the early 2020s). Background for the entire study: The cohort comprised two women and a few men aged 18 to 49 years. For each donor, CD4 naive and CD4 memory were each given three plates, CD8 naive was given two plates, and CD8 memory was given one plate. Per donor, leukapheresis produced somewhere between about 0.9 and 9.5 billion PBMCs. Libraries were prepared and TCR repertoires were sequenced by different laboratories using diverse techniques, in order to increase sequencing depth and limit assay-specific biases. The study deeply sequenced blood TCR repertoires of roughly five healthy adults to estimate repertoire size and the extent of clonotype sharing between individuals. The study at large found these results: Estimated clonotype richness was generally larger for naive than for memory subsets. Based on pairwise subsampling, the degree of clonotype sharing among donors was expected to be affected by sequencing depth. The small number of donors limited the genetic and exposure-history diversity represented. Only blood was sampled, and tissue TCR repertoires likely differ from those in blood. Sharing across a handful of donors was observed for around 5% of naive CD4, over 3% of naive CD8, over 2% of memory CD4, and roughly 0.4% of memory CD8 clonotypes. Incomplete sequencing was indicated by rarefaction of sorted-subset datasets, despite the large sequencing depth. Higher generation probabilities were observed for clonotypes shared by all four sorted-subset donors than for non-shared clonotypes.

The donors were healthy, HIV-negative adults with no recently reported acute infections or vaccinations. Only Caucasian adults living in Nashville, Tennessee, USA were represented among the donors. CD4+ T cells were enriched through magnetic negative selection, after which naive cells were positively selected on CD45RA and the remaining negative fraction served as the memory subset. After blood collection by leukapheresis, PBMCs were isolated using Ficoll-Histopaque density gradient centrifugation and then cryopreserved in the vapor phase of liquid nitrogen. Analytical flow cytometry was used to check the purity and quantity of every magnetically sorted T cell population. Genomic DNA was isolated from every sorted fraction and measured by UV absorbance on a Nanodrop 2000c.

This TCR derives from a man younger than 35 in good health. Some clones in this sample may be carry-over from other donors' samples. The sequenced material came from naive CD4+ T cells from PBMCs. In the paper's terms, the cell subset or site label means: CD45RA+ positively selected. The chain was built from TRBV10-3 and TRBJ2-6; TRBD1 lines up with 12 middle nucleotides. This receptor has the CDR3 CAIRPGQGASGANVLTF. The DNA is as follows: TGTGCCATAAGACCGGGACAGGGGGCCTCTGGGGCCAACGTCCTGACTTTC.